The 29 T cell receptor beta chains reported below all come from one sample, sequenced in a study of Tregs in tolerant kidney transplant recipients. Using immunoSEQ multiplex PCR, the repertoire was profiled, and TCRdb retains in-frame clones only, with some absent. Counted here are approximately 98,000 clones, nearly 90% occurring once; the ten biggest clones make up 0.3% to 0.4%. Sequencing used CD4+ T cells from blood, obtained before the transplant. The source of these receptors is a human donor who received a combined kidney and bone marrow transplant.

V usage is TRBV11-2 and J usage is TRBJ2-2; no clear D gene. The ends were cut back, 1 base at V and 6 bases at J, with 12 bases in the middle. The CDR3 extends over 15 amino acids. The germline V gene encodes CDR1 SGHAT and CDR2 FQNNGV. Here the CDR3 reads CASSLAPQVAGELFF. In nucleotides, the CDR3 is TGTGCCAGCAGCTTAGCGCCCCAGGTGGCCGGGGAGCTGTTTTTT.

V usage is TRBV6-4 and J usage is TRBJ2-2, with a tentative D call TRBD1 (5 bases). CDR3 length: 14 amino acids. V was clipped by 4 bases and J by 0 bases, with 6 bases between them. Looked up from germline, CDR1 is MRHNA and CDR2 is SNTAGT. In DNA, the CDR3 is TGTGCCAGCAGTGGGACATCGAACACCGGGGAGCTGTTTTTT. This codes for CASSGTSNTGELFF.

J is TRBJ2-7 and V is TRBV19, with D uncertain. Germline V gene data show CDR1 as LNHDA and CDR2 as SQIVND (reference sequence). V lost 6 bases and J 0 bases, leaving 9 bases between the germline ends. This CDR3 is 13 amino acids long. The CDR3 protein is CASRRGSSYEQYF. CDR3 coding DNA: TGTGCCAGTAGGAGAGGAAGCTCCTACGAGCAGTACTTC.

The rearrangement joins TRBV18 to TRBJ2-3; D is unclear. Germline CDR1 reads KGHSH; CDR2 reads LQKENI. The V and J ends lost 2 bases and 6 bases respectively, with 6 bases between them. The CDR3 has 12 amino acids. CDR3 loop: CASSPKADTQYF. DNA for the CDR3: TGTGCCAGCTCACCAAAAGCTGATACGCAGTATTTT. Variable domain in full (rest from reference TRBV18 and TRBJ2-3): NAGVMQNPRHLVRRRGQEARLRCSPMKGHSHVYWYRQLPEEGLKFMVYLQKENIIDESGMPKERFSAEFPKEGPSILRIQQVVRGDSAAYFCASSPKADTQYFGPGTRLTVL.

The gene calls are TRBV7-6 and TRBJ2-2; tentative D call: TRBD2 (6 bases). Trimming left V 5 bases short and J 8 bases short, with 18 bases between. The CDR3 is made up of 15 amino acids. Germline-derived CDR1 and CDR2 are SGHVS and FNYEAQ. The CDR3 protein is CASSPGVPPGGELFF. The CDR3, as DNA: TGTGCCAGCAGCCCGGGGGTCCCGCCAGGAGGGGAGCTGTTTTTT.

This clone has only one observation. The V and J genes are TRBV5-1 and TRBJ1-1; the D gene is possibly TRBD1 (6 bases). CDR1 and CDR2 from the germline V gene are SGHRS and YFSETQ. Trimming shortened V by 0 bases and J by 3 bases, and 9 bases separated the two germline ends. This CDR3 has 14 residues. CDR3 loop: CASSLGQVDTEAFF. DNA for the CDR3: TGCGCCAGCAGCTTGGGACAGGTGGACACTGAAGCTTTCTTT.

The chain combines TRBV4-1 with TRBJ1-6, with 7 nucleotides matching TRBD1. Germline CDR1 is MGHRA and CDR2 is YSYEKL. The trim removed 4 bases at V and 8 bases at J, leaving 17 bases unmatched. This CDR3 spans 18 amino acids. The CDR3 DNA follows: TGCGCCAGCAGCCTTCTTGGACAGGAGACGATTCGGGATTCACCCCTCCACTTT. Its translation: CASSLLGQETIRDSPLHF.

The chain links TRBV4-2 to TRBJ1-3; D call uncertain. From germline, CDR1 is LGHNA and CDR2 YNFKEQ. Trimming removed 2 bases at V and 4 bases at J, with 9 bases between. This CDR3 spans 14 amino acids. This chain's CDR3 is CASSQPLQGNTIYF. The CDR3 DNA is TGTGCCAGCAGCCAACCCTTACAGGGAAACACCATATATTTT.

This clone was seen only a few times. The chain couples TRBV5-6 to TRBJ1-3; unclear D gene. CDR3 length: 13 amino acids. V lost 4 bases and J lost 8, with 13 bases in between. Germline CDR1 is SGHDT and CDR2 is YYEEEE. The CDR3 bases are TGTGCCAGCAGCCGGGAACGCCTGGACACCATATATTTT. It is translated as CASSRERLDTIYF. The variable domain in full, completed from reference TRBV5-6 and TRBJ1-3, reads DAGVTQSPTHLIKTRGQQVTLRCSPKSGHDTVSWYQQALGQGPQFIFQYYEEEERQRGNFPDRFSGHQFPNYSSELNVNALLLGDSALYLCASSRERLDTIYFGEGSWLTVV.

V is TRBV19 and J is TRBJ2-7; tentatively, D is TRBD2 (6 bases). CDR3 size: 14 residues. Between the trimmed V and J ends, which lost 3 bases and 5 bases, there was a span of 14 bases. Germline assignment: CDR1 LNHDA and CDR2 SQIVND (reference sequence). DNA for the CDR3: TGTGCCAGTAGTATTACGGGCAGGGAGGACGAGCAGTACTTC. Amino acids: CASSITGREDEQYF.

DNA for the CDR3: TGTGCCAGCAGTTTGAGGCGCGTCATGAACACTGAAGCTTTCTTT. It is translated as CASSLRRVMNTEAFF. This chain joins TRBV28 and TRBJ1-1; D not certain. This CDR3 is 15 amino acids long. The V and J ends lost 3 bases and 0 bases respectively, with 11 bases between them. Per the germline V gene, CDR1 is MDHEN and CDR2 is SYDVKM.

This clone was counted only a few times. This chain's CDR3 is CASSSPRGPSNTGELFF. CDR3 in DNA: TGTGCCAGCAGCTCCCCGCGTGGGCCGTCGAACACCGGGGAGCTGTTTTTT. The chain combines TRBV7-9 with TRBJ2-2; D uncertain. Trimming stripped 4 bases from V and 0 bases from J, with 15 bases between. This CDR3 spans 17 amino acids. Looked up from germline, CDR1 is SEHNR and CDR2 is FQNEAQ (reference sequence).

The chain recombines TRBV5-6 with TRBJ1-5; possible D gene TRBD1, 5 bases. Trimming took 7 bases from V and 7 from J, leaving 12 bases between them. Germline V lookup: CDR1 SGHDT, CDR2 YYEEEE. This CDR3 region has 12 residues. This chain's CDR3 is CASGRGGQPQHF. The DNA of the CDR3 is TGTGCCAGCGGGAGGGGTGGACAGCCCCAGCATTTT.

CDR3 nucleotide sequence: TGTGTCAGAAGCTTGGACAGGGGGCGCGGCTATGGCTACACCTTC. It encodes CVRSLDRGRGYGYTF. The chain carries TRBV7-5 and TRBJ1-2; the D segment call TRBD1 is taken from the table without a DNA check. TRBV7-5 is classified as a pseudogene. The CDR3 totals 15 residues.

The chain links TRBV9 to TRBJ2-5, with 11 bases lining up with TRBD1. Germline V gives CDR1 SGDLS, CDR2 YYNGEE. J lost 2 bases, V lost 2 bases, and 5 bases had no gene match. The CDR3 consists of 16 residues. The CDR3 DNA reads TGTGCCAGCAGCGTTGGGACAGGGGGTGGGCAAGAGACCCAGTACTTC. This gives the protein CASSVGTGGGQETQYF.

This rearrangement joins TRBV11-2 to TRBJ2-1; TRBD2 is a possible D gene (5 bases). V dropped 1 base and J dropped 7 bases, with 14 bases sitting between them. CDR1 and CDR2 (germline): SGHAT, FQNNGV. This CDR3 has 15 residues. For the CDR3, the DNA is TGTGCCAGCAGCTTAGTACTAGTAGGAACAAATGAGCAGTTCTTC. This encodes CASSLVLVGTNEQFF.

The chain links TRBV27 to TRBJ2-1; 8 nucleotides agree with TRBD2. In germline, CDR1 is MNHEY, CDR2 SMNVEV (reference sequence). Trimming at V came to 2 bases and at J to 2 bases, leaving 5 bases not matched to a gene. The CDR3 runs to 16 residues. The CDR3 DNA follows: TGTGCCAGCAGTTTACTTGGACTAGCAGCCTACAATGAGCAGTTCTTC. Translating gives CASSLLGLAAYNEQFF.

In its sample, this clone was seen a few times. The genes are TRBV6-5 and TRBJ2-7; TRBD2 agrees at 9 bases. The V gene end was trimmed by 10 bases and the J gene end by 0 bases; junction bases not matched to a gene: 7. Germline lookup yields CDR1 MNHEY and CDR2 SVGAGI. The CDR3 runs to 14 residues. CDR3: CATQSGRLSYEQYF. The CDR3 nucleotides read TGTGCCACCCAGAGCGGGAGGCTCTCCTACGAGCAGTACTTC.

The rearrangement links TRBV5-6 to TRBJ1-4, with 8 bases fitting TRBD1. The CDR3 covers 14 residues. Germline V gives CDR1 SGHDT, CDR2 YYEEEE. The trim removed 4 bases at V and 8 bases at J, leaving 7 bases unmatched. The CDR3, as DNA: TGTGCCAGCAGCGATCAGGGGGCCGGAGAAAAACTGTTTTTT. It encodes CASSDQGAGEKLFF.

A few counts support this clone. V is TRBV6-1 and J is TRBJ2-3, with D perhaps TRBD2 (7 bases). The CDR3 has 18 amino acids. In germline, CDR1 is MNHNS, CDR2 SASEGT. The germline V and J ends were trimmed by 1 base and 2 bases, with 19 bases remaining between them. The CDR3 region has the DNA TGTGCCAGCAGTGAAGAAGGGGAGGGGCAGGGGATCACAGATACGCAGTATTTT. Translating gives CASSEEGEGQGITDTQYF.

The V gene is TRBV19, the J gene TRBJ1-5, with 9 positions matching TRBD1. Unmatched junction bases numbered 3, after V lost 6 bases and J lost 0 bases. The germline gives CDR1 LNHDA, CDR2 SQIVND (reference sequence). CDR3 size: 15 residues. This chain's CDR3 is CASSTTGGSNQPQHF. CDR3 DNA sequence: TGTGCCAGTAGCACGACAGGGGGTAGCAATCAGCCCCAGCATTTT.

This clone has a single count. The chain links TRBV21-1 to TRBJ1-1; the table's D call, TRBD1, has no DNA check behind it. TRBV21-1 is a documented pseudogene. CDR3 length: 12 residues. The CDR3 here is CAGWGQNTEAFF. CDR3 sequence (DNA): TGTGCCGGATGGGGGCAGAACACTGAAGCTTTCTTT.

The chain has TRBV27 and TRBJ2-7; 9 bases align to TRBD1. V lost 5 bases and J lost 2; bases outside the gene matches: 4. The CDR3 has 14 amino acids. CDR1 is MNHEY and CDR2 is SMNVEV in the germline V gene (reference sequence). CDR3 loop: CASSPRTGAYEQYF. CDR3 bases: TGTGCCAGCAGTCCAAGGACAGGGGCCTACGAGCAGTACTTC.

The chain combines TRBV19 with TRBJ2-2; 10 bases align to TRBD1. Germline V CDR1 and CDR2: LNHDA, SQIVND (reference sequence). Trimming cost V 6 bases and J 6 bases; bases outside gene matches: 10. The CDR3 contains 16 residues. CDR3 sequence (DNA): TGTGCCAGTAGAGATTCCGACAGGGGGCTTGCCGGGGAGCTGTTTTTT. Amino acids: CASRDSDRGLAGELFF. Using reference TRBV19 and TRBJ2-2 for the parts outside the CDR3, the full variable domain is DGGITQSPKYLFRKEGQNVTLSCEQNLNHDAMYWYRQDPGQGLRLIYYSQIVNDFQKGDIAEGYSVSREKKESFPLTVTSAQKNPTAFYLCASRDSDRGLAGELFFGEGSRLTVL.

This clone was detected only a few times. CDR3 DNA sequence: TGTGCCAGCAGTGAAGTGGGGACAGGTATTCAGCCCCAGCATTTT. Protein: CASSEVGTGIQPQHF. The J gene is TRBJ1-5, the V gene TRBV6-1, with TRBD1 matching 8 bases. From germline, CDR1 is MNHNS and CDR2 SASEGT. This CDR3 is built from 15 residues. V gave up 1 base and J gave up 6 bases; unmatched junction bases: 5.

This chain uses TRBV29-1 with TRBJ2-1; 8 bases fit TRBD2. This CDR3 is built from 14 residues. Trimming removed 1 base from V and 7 bases from J; junction bases left unmatched: 6. Germline CDR1 and CDR2: SQVTM and ANQGSEA. In DNA form, the CDR3 reads TGCAGCGTTGAAGCCGAGCGGGGGCGAAATGAGCAGTTCTTC. This translates into CSVEAERGRNEQFF.

The V call is TRBV2, the J call TRBJ2-7; a possible D gene is TRBD2 (5 bases). This CDR3 spans 13 amino acids. Germline assignment: CDR1 SNHLY and CDR2 FYNNEI. Trimming pared 11 bases from V and 6 bases from J, leaving 20 bases between. CDR3 sequence: CASKLDSPSEQYF. In nucleotides, the CDR3 is TGTGCCTCGAAGTTGGACTCCCCTAGCGAGCAGTACTTC.

V and J are TRBV18 and TRBJ2-5, with a possible D match to TRBD1 (6 bases). The CDR3 is 14 residues long. Trimming removed 6 bases from V and 5 bases from J, with 16 bases in between. Germline loops: CDR1 KGHSH, CDR2 LQKENI. The CDR3 DNA reads TGTGCCAGCTCCCAATCTACAGGGCTTGAGACCCAGTACTTC. This gives the protein CASSQSTGLETQYF.

This clone was seen once. V and J are TRBV5-1 and TRBJ2-2, with D possibly TRBD1 on 6 matching bases. Germline V gives CDR1 SGHRS, CDR2 YFSETQ. The CDR3 is 16 residues long. V lost 0 bases and J lost 7, with 16 bases in between. This chain's CDR3 is CASSLDPQGQDGELFF. The CDR3 DNA is TGCGCCAGCAGCTTGGACCCCCAGGGGCAGGACGGGGAGCTGTTTTTT. Filled out from reference TRBV5-1 and TRBJ2-2, the complete variable domain reads KAGVTQTPRYLIKTRGQQVTLSCSPISGHRSVSWYQQTPGQGLQFLFEYFSETQRNKGNFPGRFSGRQFSNSRSEMNVSTLELGDSALYLCASSLDPQGQDGELFFGEGSRLTVL.